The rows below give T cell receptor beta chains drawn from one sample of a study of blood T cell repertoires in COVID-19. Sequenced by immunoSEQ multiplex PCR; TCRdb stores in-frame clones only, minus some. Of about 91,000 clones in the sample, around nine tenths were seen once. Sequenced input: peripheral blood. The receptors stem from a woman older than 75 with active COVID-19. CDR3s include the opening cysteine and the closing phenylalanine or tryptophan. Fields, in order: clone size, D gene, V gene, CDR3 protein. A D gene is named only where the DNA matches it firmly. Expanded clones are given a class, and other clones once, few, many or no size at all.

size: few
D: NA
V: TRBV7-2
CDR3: CASSSDTFLPQHF

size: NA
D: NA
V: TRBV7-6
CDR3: CASSLVSQSGTDTQYF

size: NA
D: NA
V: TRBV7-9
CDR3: CASSFSGGSTDTQYF

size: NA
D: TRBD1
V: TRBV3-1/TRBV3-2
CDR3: CASSQRTGIQHF

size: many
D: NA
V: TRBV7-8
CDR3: CASSLPDSPLHF

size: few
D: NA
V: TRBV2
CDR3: CASRWDISNQPQHF

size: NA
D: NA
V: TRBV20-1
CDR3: CSASDVYEQYF

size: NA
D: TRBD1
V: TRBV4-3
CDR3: CASSQVRGRFTEAFF

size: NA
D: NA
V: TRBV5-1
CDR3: CASAPGGQNRYEQYF

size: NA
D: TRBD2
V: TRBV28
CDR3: CASRKLAGGVTGELFF

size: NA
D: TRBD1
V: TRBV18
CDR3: CASSPTGGRLLDEQFF

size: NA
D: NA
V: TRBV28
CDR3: CASSPPEYSGANVLTF

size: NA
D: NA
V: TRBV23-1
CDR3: CASGHRTQYF

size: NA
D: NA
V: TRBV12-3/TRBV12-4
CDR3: CASRPPLGGYTF

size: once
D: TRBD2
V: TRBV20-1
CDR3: CSASRASGDQYF

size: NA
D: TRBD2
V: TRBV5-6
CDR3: CASSLGLAGTYNEQFF

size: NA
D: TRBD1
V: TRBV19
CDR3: CASKRQGSGKETQYF

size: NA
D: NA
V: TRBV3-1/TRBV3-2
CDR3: CASSQEQYRRGNSPLHF

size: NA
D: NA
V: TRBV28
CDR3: CASSWAGTGPTDTQYF

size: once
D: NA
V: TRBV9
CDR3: CASSVVGTTDSPLHF